Listed below are T cell receptor beta chains from one sample, sequenced in a study of Ad26.COV2.S vaccination and SARS-CoV-2 variants. Sequenced by immunoSEQ multiplex PCR; TCRdb stores in-frame clones only, minus some. Of roughly 380,000 clones in the sample, over 75% were seen once. This sample comprised peripheral blood, obtained in a trial of Ad26.COV2.S vaccine versus placebo. Receptors originate from a person between 18 and 60 years old who received the Ad26.COV2.S COVID-19 vaccine or a placebo. The CDR3 runs from the conserved cysteine through the conserved F or W. A D gene is named only where the DNA matches it firmly. Some rows have no size entry. The others give once, few or many, or a class for an expanded clone.

TRBD1,TRBJ1-2,TRBV24-1,.,TGTGCCACCAGGCCGGGACAGGGGAACTATGGCTACACCTTC,CATRPGQGNYGYTF
.,TRBJ1-1,TRBV5-6,.,TGTGCCAGCAGCTTGGCCCTACGAACAAACCGGAACACTGAAGCTTTCTTT,CASSLALRTNRNTEAFF
.,TRBJ1-2,TRBV6-2/TRBV6-3,.,TGTGCCAGCAGTTTTTCCTATGGCTACACCTTC,CASSFSYGYTF
.,TRBJ2-6,TRBV28,.,TGTGCCAGCAGTTTCACGCTGGCGGCAGTTCCTGGGGCCAACGTCCTGACTTTC,CASSFTLAAVPGANVLTF
.,TRBJ2-7,TRBV28,.,TGTGCCAGCGGGGAGGGGGCCCACTACGAGCAGTACTTC,CASGEGAHYEQYF
.,TRBJ1-5,TRBV7-8,.,TGTGCCAGCAGCTTAGCCCAGGGCAATCAGCCCCAGCATTTT,CASSLAQGNQPQHF
.,TRBJ2-7,TRBV11-2,.,TGTGCCAGCAGCCTACTCACAGGCCAGAGCTCCTACGAGCAGTACTTC,CASSLLTGQSSYEQYF
TRBD1,TRBJ2-7,TRBV18,.,TGTGCCAGCTCACCACCGGGACAGGGGAGGAACGAGCAGTACTTC,CASSPPGQGRNEQYF
.,TRBJ2-1,TRBV19,.,TGTGCCAGTAATTATCGGGTAGGGCACAATGAGCAGTTCTTC,CASNYRVGHNEQFF
.,TRBJ2-2,TRBV7-9,few,TGTGCCAGCAGCCCCCCCGGGACGAACACCGGGGAGCTGTTTTTT,CASSPPGTNTGELFF
TRBD1,TRBJ2-1,TRBV3-1/TRBV3-2,.,TGTGCCAGCAGCCCGGGACAGGGGGTCCAGTTCTTC,CASSPGQGVQFF
TRBD1,TRBJ2-1,TRBV4-1,.,TGCGCCAGCAGCCAAGGGGTATCCAGGGGGCGAAGATACAATGAGCAGTTCTTC,CASSQGVSRGRRYNEQFF
.,TRBJ2-5,TRBV3-1/TRBV3-2,once,TGTGCCAGCAGCCTCTTTGAGACCCAGTACTTC,CASSLFETQYF
.,TRBJ1-4,TRBV9,once,TGTGCCAGCAGCGCTCAGGGTGCAACTAATGAAAAACTGTTTTTT,CASSAQGATNEKLFF
TRBD2,TRBJ2-3,TRBV7-2,.,TGTGCCAGCAGCCTCCCGGGACTAGCGGGGGGGCGGGGCACAGATACGCAGTATTTT,CASSLPGLAGGRGTDTQYF
.,TRBJ1-1,TRBV28,.,TGTGCCAGCGAGTCAGGGAACACTGAAGCTTTCTTT,CASESGNTEAFF
TRBD2,TRBJ2-3,TRBV7-9,.,TGTGCCAGCAGCTTATGGCGGGGGAAAACAGATACGCAGTATTTT,CASSLWRGKTDTQYF
.,TRBJ2-7,TRBV18,.,TGTGCCAGCTCACCATCTCTGGGGACTCGAGGCTACGAGCAGTACTTC,CASSPSLGTRGYEQYF
.,TRBJ1-6,TRBV11-2,.,TGTGCCAGCAGTATGGGGAATTCACCCCTCCACTTT,CASSMGNSPLHF
.,TRBJ2-2,TRBV10-3,.,TGTGCCATCAGTGAGTCAGGTAGCGGGGAGCTGTTTTTT,CAISESGSGELFF
.,TRBJ1-4,TRBV15,.,TGTGCCACCAGCGGCCGACGGACAACTAATGAAAAACTGTTTTTT,CATSGRRTTNEKLFF
.,TRBJ1-6,TRBV4-1,.,TGCGCCAGCAGCCAAGACGTGGGGCGGAATTCACCCCTCCACTTT,CASSQDVGRNSPLHF
.,TRBJ2-7,TRBV5-4,.,TGTGCCAGCAGCTCTCCGGGACTGACCTACGAGCAGTACTTC,CASSSPGLTYEQYF
TRBD1,TRBJ1-2,TRBV23-1,few,TGCGCCAGCAGTCAATCCCTAATCCCAAACAGAATGGGACAGGGCAACGAGAGCTACACCTTC,CASSQSLIPNRMGQGNESYTF
.,TRBJ2-5,TRBV27,once,TGTGCCAGCAGTTCTAACCCCAGATATCGGACAACCCAAGAGACCCAGTACTTC,CASSSNPRYRTTQETQYF
.,TRBJ1-5,TRBV11-2,.,TGTGCCAGCAGCTTAGACAATAGCAATCAGCCCCAGCATTTT,CASSLDNSNQPQHF
.,TRBJ2-2,TRBV28,.,TGTGCCAGCTTCAGGGGTGTGGGTTTGGACACCGGGGAGCTGTTTTTT,CASFRGVGLDTGELFF
.,TRBJ2-6,TRBV6-2/TRBV6-3,.,TGTGCCAGCAGTCGGGGTGTTACTGGGGCCAACGTCCTGACTTTC,CASSRGVTGANVLTF
TRBD2,TRBJ2-5,TRBV10-3,.,TGTGCCATCAGGTGGACTAGCGGCGGGGAGACCCAGTACTTC,CAIRWTSGGETQYF
.,TRBJ2-7,TRBV5-1,.,TGCGCCAGCAGCTTGGAGGCGAGGAGCGACGAGCAGTACTTC,CASSLEARSDEQYF
TRBD1,TRBJ2-7,TRBV15,.,TGTGCCACCAGTCAAATGCCGGGACAGGGGAGCGAGCAGTACTTC,CATSQMPGQGSEQYF
TRBD1,TRBJ1-4,TRBV2,.,TGTGCCAGCAGCGCGGATGGGGGACAGGGGGGTGAAAAACTGTTTTTT,CASSADGGQGGEKLFF
.,TRBJ1-5,TRBV5-1,.,TGCGCCAGCAGCTTGGCCCCAGGGGAGGGTGGTCAGCCCCAGCATTTT,CASSLAPGEGGQPQHF
.,TRBJ2-3,TRBV28,.,TGTGCCAGCAGTTTAAGGTACCTAGCTGTAGATACGCAGTATTTT,CASSLRYLAVDTQYF
.,TRBJ1-2,TRBV4-3,.,TGCGCCAGCAGCCAGTATGACGGGGGTGGCTACACCTTC,CASSQYDGGGYTF
.,TRBJ2-1,TRBV6-5,.,TGTGCCAGCAGGGTGGCCAGTGAGCAGTTCTTC,CASRVASEQFF
.,TRBJ2-2,TRBV28,few,TGTGCCAGCAATTCTTACCGAAGAGCCGGGGAGCTGTTTTTT,CASNSYRRAGELFF
TRBD2,TRBJ2-7,TRBV5-1,.,TGCGCCAGCAGCTCAATGGGACTAGCGGGGGGGTCAATCGAGCAGTACTTC,CASSSMGLAGGSIEQYF
.,TRBJ1-2,TRBV6-2/TRBV6-3,.,TGTGCCAGCAGTTACCAGGGCGACTATGGCTACACCTTC,CASSYQGDYGYTF
TRBD2,TRBJ2-5,TRBV11-2,once,TGTGCCAGCAGCTTAGTAGGTCTAGCGGGGGTTCAGACCCAGTACTTC,CASSLVGLAGVQTQYF
.,TRBJ2-2,TRBV5-1,.,TGCGCCAGCAGCTTGGCCCGTTTAGGGGACACCGGGGAGCTGTTTTTT,CASSLARLGDTGELFF
.,TRBJ1-5,TRBV2,.,TGTGCCAGCAGTGACAGGGTTTTCAATCAGCCCCAGCATTTT,CASSDRVFNQPQHF
.,TRBJ2-7,TRBV28,once,TGTGCCAGCAGGCAATACTACGAGCAGTACTTC,CASRQYYEQYF